This TCR beta chain was captured in a study of radiotherapy plus CTLA-4 blockade in lung cancer. The overall study: Patients showed objective responses in 15% to 20% of cases and disease control in under 35%. Overall study findings and caveats: TCR clones originating in tumors grew in number in blood after radiotherapy plus ipilimumab. Increased serum interferon-beta after radiation also reportedly predicted response strongly.

Sequencing was performed with immunoSEQ multiplex PCR; in TCRdb, only in-frame clones are kept and a portion is missing. The data contain around 100,000 clones, roughly 80% of them singletons. There are 14 residues in the CDR3. Trimming left V 5 bases short and J 4 bases short, with 12 bases between. Germline V gene sequence: CDR1 LNHDA, CDR2 SQIVND (reference sequence). This clone has only a few counts. The antigen is undetermined. The chain links TRBV19 to TRBJ2-1; tentatively, D is TRBD1 or TRBD2 (6 bases each). The TCR comes from a human donor with non-small cell lung cancer that progressed on radiotherapy plus ipilimumab. Some clones in this sample may be carry-over from other donors' samples. The sample here was peripheral blood, taken from a patient treated with radiotherapy plus ipilimumab. The CDR3 nucleotides read TGTGCCAGTAGTCACCGGGGGCCGTACAATGAGCAGTTCTTC. Its translation is CASSHRGPYNEQFF.